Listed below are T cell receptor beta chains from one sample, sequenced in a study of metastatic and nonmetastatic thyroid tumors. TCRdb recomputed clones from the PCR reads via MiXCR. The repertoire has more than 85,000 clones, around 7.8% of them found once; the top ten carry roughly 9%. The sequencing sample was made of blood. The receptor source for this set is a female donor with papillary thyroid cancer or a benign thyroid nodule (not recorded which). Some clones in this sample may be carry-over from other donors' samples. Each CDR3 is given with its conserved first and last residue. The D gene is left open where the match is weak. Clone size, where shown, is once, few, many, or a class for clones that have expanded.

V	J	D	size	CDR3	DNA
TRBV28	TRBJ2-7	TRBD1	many	CASSLWGTGGDDYEQYF	TGTGCCAGCAGTTTATGGGGGACAGGGGGGGACGACTACGAGCAGTACTTC
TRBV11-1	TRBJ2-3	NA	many	CASMRGPTDTQYF	TGTGCCAGCATGCGGGGGCCCACAGATACGCAGTATTTT
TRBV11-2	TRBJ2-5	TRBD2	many	CASSLGAGGGQETQYF	TGTGCCAGCAGCTTAGGCGCGGGGGGAGGTCAAGAGACCCAGTACTTC
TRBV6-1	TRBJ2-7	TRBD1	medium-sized	CASSEGTGGYEQYF	TGTGCCAGCAGTGAAGGGACAGGGGGCTACGAGCAGTACTTC
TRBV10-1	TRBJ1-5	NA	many	CASSEFVGQPQHF	TGCGCCAGCAGTGAGTTTGTCGGCCAGCCCCAGCATTTT
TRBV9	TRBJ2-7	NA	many	CASSVGNGYEQYF	TGTGCCAGCAGCGTAGGGAACGGCTACGAGCAGTACTTC
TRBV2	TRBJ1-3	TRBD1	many	CASSGDRDYTIYF	TGTGCCAGCAGTGGGGACAGGGATTACACCATATATTTT
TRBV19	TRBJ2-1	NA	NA	CASSIIEGGPDEQFF	TGTGCCAGTAGTATAATCGAGGGGGGGCCAGATGAGCAGTTCTTC
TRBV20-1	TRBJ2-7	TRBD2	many	CSASSASGGTYEQYF	TGCAGTGCTAGTTCCGCTAGCGGGGGGACCTACGAGCAGTACTTC
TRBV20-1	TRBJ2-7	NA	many	CSARDDVEQYF	TGCAGTGCTAGAGATGATGTCGAGCAGTACTTC
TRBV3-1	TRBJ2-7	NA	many	CASSQVYSSYEQYF	TGTGCCAGCAGCCAAGTATACAGCTCCTACGAGCAGTACTTC
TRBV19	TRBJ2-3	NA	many	CASRADTQYF	TGTGCCAGTCGGGCAGATACGCAGTATTTT
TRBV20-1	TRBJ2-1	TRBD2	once	CSAPSGTSGDYNEQFF	TGCAGTGCCCCGTCCGGGACTAGCGGGGACTACAATGAGCAGTTCTTC
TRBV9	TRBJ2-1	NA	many	CASSVDLGEAEQFF	TGTGCCAGCAGCGTAGATCTAGGAGAAGCTGAGCAGTTCTTC
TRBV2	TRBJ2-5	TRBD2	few	CASSGPSRRSGGVQQETQYF	TGTGCCAGCAGTGGCCCCTCTCGCCGGAGCGGGGGGGTACAGCAAGAGACCCAGTACTTC
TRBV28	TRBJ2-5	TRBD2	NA	CASTAGGQETQYF	TGTGCCAGCACCGCGGGGGGGCAAGAGACCCAGTACTTC
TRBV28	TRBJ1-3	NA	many	CATNRVPGNTIYF	TGTGCCACCAACAGGGTACCCGGAAACACCATATATTTT
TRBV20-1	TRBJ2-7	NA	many	CSARGGLSYEQYF	TGCAGTGCTAGAGGAGGACTCTCCTACGAGCAGTACTTC
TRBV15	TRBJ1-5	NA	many	CATSRVPGNQPQHF	TGTGCCACCAGCAGAGTTCCGGGGAATCAGCCCCAGCATTTT
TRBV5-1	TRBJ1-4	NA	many	CASSPNTGEKLFF	TGCGCCAGCAGCCCAAATACGGGGGAAAAACTGTTTTTT
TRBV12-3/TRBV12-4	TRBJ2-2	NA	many	CASRIGGGTGELFF	TGTGCCAGCAGGATAGGGGGGGGTACCGGGGAGCTGTTTTTT
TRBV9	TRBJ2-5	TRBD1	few	CASSAGQGARQETQYF	TGTGCCAGCAGCGCGGGACAGGGGGCTCGGCAAGAGACCCAGTACTTC
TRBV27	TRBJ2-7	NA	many	CASREWEQYF	TGTGCCAGCAGGGAGTGGGAGCAGTACTTC
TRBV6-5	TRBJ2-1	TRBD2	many	CASSYGVAGENGNEQFF	TGTGCCAGCAGTTACGGGGTAGCGGGGGAAAATGGGAATGAGCAGTTCTTC
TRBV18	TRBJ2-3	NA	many	CASSPQTVASTDTQYF	TGTGCCAGCTCACCACAGACAGTGGCTAGCACAGATACGCAGTATTTT
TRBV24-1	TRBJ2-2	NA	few	CATRQVVTGELFF	TGTGCCACCAGACAGGTTGTCACCGGGGAGCTGTTTTTT
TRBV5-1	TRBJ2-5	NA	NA	CASSSYTEKETQYF	TGCGCCAGCAGCTCCTACACAGAAAAAGAGACCCAGTACTTC
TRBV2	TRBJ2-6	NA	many	CASSEAPTRGANVLTF	TGTGCCAGCAGTGAGGCCCCTACTAGGGGGGCCAACGTCCTGACTTTC
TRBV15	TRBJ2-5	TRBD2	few	CATSRQRTSGGPQETQYF	TGTGCCACCAGCAGACAAAGGACTAGCGGGGGCCCTCAAGAGACCCAGTACTTC
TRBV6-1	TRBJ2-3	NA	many	CASSEPAAGLSTDTQYF	TGTGCCAGCAGTGAACCTGCTGCGGGTCTCAGCACAGATACGCAGTATTTT
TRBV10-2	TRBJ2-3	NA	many	CASSESGVAGTDTQYF	TGCGCCAGCAGTGAGTCTGGGGTAGCCGGCACAGATACGCAGTATTTT
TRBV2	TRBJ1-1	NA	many	CASANQGRSTEAFF	TGTGCCAGCGCAAATCAGGGGAGGAGCACTGAAGCTTTCTTT
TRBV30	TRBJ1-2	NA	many	CAWSQNANSVYHYGYTF	TGTGCCTGGAGTCAAAACGCTAATTCAGTGTACCACTATGGCTACACCTTC
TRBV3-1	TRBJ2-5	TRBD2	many	CASSPRLAGGLETQYF	TGTGCCAGCAGCCCCAGACTAGCGGGGGGGCTGGAGACCCAGTACTTC
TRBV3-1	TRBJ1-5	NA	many	CASSQTGAGNQPQHF	TGTGCCAGCAGCCAAACGGGGGCTGGCAATCAGCCCCAGCATTTT
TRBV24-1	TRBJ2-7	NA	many	CATSDFGYEQYF	TGTGCCACCAGTGATTTTGGTTACGAGCAGTACTTC
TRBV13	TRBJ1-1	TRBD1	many	CASSIRQGAAEAFF	TGTGCCAGCAGCATCCGACAGGGGGCGGCTGAAGCTTTCTTT
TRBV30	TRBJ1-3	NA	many	CAWRPSSSGNTIYF	TGTGCCTGGAGACCGTCGAGCTCTGGAAACACCATATATTTT
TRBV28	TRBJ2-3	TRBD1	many	CASSPGTGGTDTQYF	TGTGCCAGCAGCCCGGGGACAGGGGGAACAGATACGCAGTATTTT
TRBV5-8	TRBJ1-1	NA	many	CASSLGWEQGYTEAFF	TGTGCCAGCAGCTTGGGCTGGGAACAGGGCTACACTGAAGCTTTCTTT
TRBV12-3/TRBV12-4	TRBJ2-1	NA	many	CASSLPGMSEQFF	TGTGCCAGCAGTTTACCCGGGATGAGTGAGCAGTTCTTC
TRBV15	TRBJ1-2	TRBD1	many	CATSRNPGTGVVGYTF	TGTGCCACCAGCAGAAACCCCGGGACAGGGGTTGTCGGCTACACCTTC
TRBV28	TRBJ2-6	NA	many	CASSINLVPGSSGANVLTF	TGTGCCAGCAGTATCAACCTAGTCCCGGGGAGCTCTGGGGCCAACGTCCTGACTTTC
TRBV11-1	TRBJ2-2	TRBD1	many	CASSLRGQGARGGELFF	TGTGCCAGCAGCTTAAGGGGACAGGGGGCGCGAGGCGGGGAGCTGTTTTTT
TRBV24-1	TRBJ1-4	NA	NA	CATSEPPQGMNEKLFF	TGTGCCACCAGTGAACCCCCACAGGGAATGAATGAAAAACTGTTTTTT
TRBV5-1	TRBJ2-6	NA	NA	CASSLWAGANVLTF	TGCGCCAGCAGCTTGTGGGCTGGGGCCAACGTCCTGACTTTC
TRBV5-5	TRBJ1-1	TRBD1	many	CASSWGFTGGTEAFF	TGTGCCAGCAGCTGGGGTTTTACAGGGGGGACTGAAGCTTTCTTT
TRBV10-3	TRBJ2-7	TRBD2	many	CAISGPGGPYEQYF	TGTGCCATCAGTGGCCCGGGAGGACCCTACGAGCAGTACTTC
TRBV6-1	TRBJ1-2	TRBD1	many	CASRPGQVYGYTF	TGTGCCAGCAGACCGGGACAGGTCTATGGCTACACCTTC
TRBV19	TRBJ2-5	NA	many	CASSIVRGARETQYF	TGTGCCAGTAGTATCGTTCGGGGAGCTAGGGAGACCCAGTACTTC
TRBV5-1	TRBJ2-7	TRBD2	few	CASSPPPGLAGVKHEQYF	TGCGCCAGCAGCCCACCGCCGGGACTAGCGGGCGTAAAGCACGAGCAGTACTTC